Shown below are 9 T cell receptor beta chains from a single sample sequenced in a study of cytomegalovirus exposure and HLA in healthy donors (dated by TCRdb to about 2017). Libraries were constructed by the immunoSEQ multiplex PCR assay. A mixture of 60 forward primers for TCR Vbeta segments and 13 reverse primers for TCR Jbeta segments was used in the multiplex PCR. TCRdb stores this immuneACCESS table with in-frame sequences only. Part of the clones is absent; in the studies checked, under half of the shortfall reflects unresolved V genes, and no reason is known for the rest. The sample data list about 200,000 clones, and around 78% of these were observed just once. The ten largest clones add up to approximately 2.1% of the sample. Specimen: PBMCs. These receptors were collected from a man aged 25-40 years in good health and CMV-seronegative.

This rearrangement joins TRBV6-5 to TRBJ2-1, with TRBD1 matching over 10 bases. The germline V gene has CDR1 MNHEY and CDR2 SVGAGI. The CDR3 is 15 residues long. The V gene end was trimmed by 4 bases and the J gene end by 4 bases; junction bases not matched to a gene: 4. Written as DNA, the CDR3 is TGTGCCAGCAGTTTTGGGGACAGGGGATACAATGAGCAGTTCTTC. It translates to CASSFGDRGYNEQFF.

This clone appeared a few times. Sequence at one end of the junction differs from germline and may be a read error. CDR3 in DNA: TGTGCCAGCAGCGTCAGACAGGACCCTACGGTGATCTTT. Protein: CASSVRQDPTVIF. The J gene is TRBJ1-1, the V gene TRBV7-2; maybe TRBD1 (6 bases). Germline CDR1 is SGHTA and CDR2 is FQGNSA. This CDR3 spans 13 amino acids.

This chain joins TRBV5-1 and TRBJ2-7; weak D call: TRBD2 (6 bases). CDR1 is SGHRS and CDR2 is YFSETQ in the germline V gene. Trimming took off 5 bases at V and 3 bases at J, with 12 bases between the two ends. This CDR3 contains 13 residues. CDR3 nucleotide sequence: TGCGCCAGCAGTTCTAGGGGAGGCTACGAGCAGTACTTC. Translated: CASSSRGGYEQYF.

The table lists this clone with a few counts. This chain's CDR3 is CASSIILATQSYGYTF. The CDR3 DNA follows: TGTGCCAGTAGTATAATTCTTGCCACACAGAGCTATGGCTACACCTTC. J is TRBJ1-2 and V is TRBV19; D gene ambiguous. The V end was cut by 2 bases, the J end by 4 bases, with 17 bases between. CDR3 length equals 16 residues. Germline-derived CDR1 and CDR2 are LNHDA and SQIVND (reference sequence).

CDR3 in DNA: TGTGCCAGCAGTGAATGGGGACAGGGATTTCAGCCCCAGCATTTT. Amino acid sequence: CASSEWGQGFQPQHF. The chain employs TRBV25-1 and TRBJ1-5, with TRBD1 identical over 9 bases. The CDR3 length is 15 residues. In germline, CDR1 is MGHDK, CDR2 SYGVNS. V lost 1 base and J lost 6; bases outside the gene matches: 4.

A single count supports this clone. The genes are TRBV11-3 and TRBJ2-1; 9 bases are shared with TRBD2. Germline V gene lookup returns CDR1 SGHNT and CDR2 YENEEA. The CDR3 sequence is 18 residues long. The J segment lost 3 bases and the V segment lost 7 bases, leaving 16 bases of the junction unmatched. CDR3 residues: CASTPGLAVVAFYNEQFF. The CDR3 DNA is TGTGCCAGCACCCCGGGACTAGCAGTAGTCGCATTCTACAATGAGCAGTTCTTC.

The chain couples TRBV7-2 to TRBJ2-1; 7 bases match TRBD2. The CDR3 is 16 residues long. Germline lookup yields CDR1 SGHTA and CDR2 FQGNSA. V gave up 5 bases and J gave up 4 bases; unmatched junction bases: 11. In DNA, the CDR3 is TGTGCCAGCAGCCCCTCGGGGAGCGGGGCTTACAATGAGCAGTTCTTC. As protein: CASSPSGSGAYNEQFF.

The chain uses TRBV7-3 and TRBJ2-1, with 11 bases aligning to TRBD2. The CDR3 is 16 amino acids. Trimming took 5 bases from V and 5 from J; bases not matched to a gene: 8. Looked up from germline, CDR1 is SGHTA and CDR2 is FQGTGA. In DNA, the CDR3 is TGTGCCAGCAGCATTCGACTAGCGGGATCCAACAATGAGCAGTTCTTC. Translating it yields CASSIRLAGSNNEQFF.

A single count supports this clone. This chain connects TRBV10-3 to TRBJ2-1; 12 bases align to TRBD2. The CDR3 totals 13 residues. Per germline, CDR1 ENHRY and CDR2 SYGVKD. V shed 2 bases, J shed 11 bases, and the junction held 1 base outside the gene matches. CDR3 in DNA: TGTGCCATCAGTGAGAGGACTAGCGGGAAGCAGTTCTTC. Translation: CAISERTSGKQFF.